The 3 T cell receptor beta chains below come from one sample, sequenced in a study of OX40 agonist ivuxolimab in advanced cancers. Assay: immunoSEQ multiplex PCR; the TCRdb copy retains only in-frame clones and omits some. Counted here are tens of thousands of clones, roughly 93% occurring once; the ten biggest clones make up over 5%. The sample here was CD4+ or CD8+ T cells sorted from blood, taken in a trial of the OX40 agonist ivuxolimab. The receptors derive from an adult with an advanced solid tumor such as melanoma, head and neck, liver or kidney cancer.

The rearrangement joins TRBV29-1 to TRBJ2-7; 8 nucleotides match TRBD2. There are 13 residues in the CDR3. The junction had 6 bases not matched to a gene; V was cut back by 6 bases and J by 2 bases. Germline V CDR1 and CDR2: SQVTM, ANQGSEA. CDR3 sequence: CSVEREYPYEQYF. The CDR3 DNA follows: TGCAGCGTAGAGCGGGAGTATCCCTACGAGCAGTACTTC.

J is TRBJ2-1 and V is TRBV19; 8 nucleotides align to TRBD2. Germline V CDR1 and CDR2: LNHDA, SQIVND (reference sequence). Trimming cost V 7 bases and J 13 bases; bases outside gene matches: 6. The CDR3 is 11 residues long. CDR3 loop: CASISGGRQFF. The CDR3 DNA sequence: TGTGCCAGTATCAGCGGGGGACGTCAGTTCTTC.

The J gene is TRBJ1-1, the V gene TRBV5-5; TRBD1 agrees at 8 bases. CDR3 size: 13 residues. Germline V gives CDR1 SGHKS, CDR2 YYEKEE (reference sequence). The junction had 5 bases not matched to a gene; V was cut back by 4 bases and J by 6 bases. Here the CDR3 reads CASSAGQVPEAFF. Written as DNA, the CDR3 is TGTGCCAGCAGCGCGGGACAGGTGCCTGAAGCTTTCTTT.